The 26 T cell receptor beta chains given below trace back to one sample, sequenced in a study of Ad26.COV2.S vaccination and SARS-CoV-2 variants. Stated treatment: 19 received Ad26.COV2.S at low or high dose, single or two shots; about 5 received placebo; per-sample allocation not given. Sampling occurred on day 63 after the first vaccine or placebo injection. Sequenced by immunoSEQ multiplex PCR; TCRdb stores in-frame clones only, minus some. The sample lists around 250,000 clones; around 88% were seen once. The sample was peripheral blood, taken in a trial of Ad26.COV2.S vaccine versus placebo. The receptor source for this set is a person aged 18 to 59 who received the Ad26.COV2.S COVID-19 vaccine or a placebo.

The chain is built from TRBV24-1 and TRBJ2-2, with unresolved D. Germline CDR1 KGHDR, CDR2 SFDVKD. V dropped 4 bases and J dropped 6 bases, with 2 bases sitting between them. The CDR3 spans 11 residues. CDR3 sequence (DNA): TGTGCCACCAGTGAAGCCGGGGAGCTGTTTTTT. It translates to CATSEAGELFF.

The chain is built from TRBV6-2 or TRBV6-3 and TRBJ1-2; D is unclear. Germline V lookup: CDR1 MNHEY, CDR2 SVGEGT. V was shortened by 4 bases and J by 6 bases, with 9 bases between the two germline ends. The CDR3 covers 12 residues. The CDR3 coding sequence is TGTGCCAGCAGTTCCCCTCCAAATGGCTACACCTTC. The encoded protein is CASSSPPNGYTF.

This clone was picked up many times. V and J are TRBV7-9 and TRBJ2-2; D is undetermined. There are 12 residues in the CDR3. Between the trimmed V and J ends, which lost 4 bases and 6 bases, there was a span of 6 bases. Germline CDR1 is SEHNR and CDR2 is FQNEAQ (reference sequence). The CDR3 here is CASSSSAGELFF. The CDR3 DNA reads TGTGCCAGCAGCTCTTCCGCCGGGGAGCTGTTTTTT.

V usage is TRBV6-5 and J usage is TRBJ1-2, with unresolved D. Germline V gene sequence: CDR1 MNHEY, CDR2 SVGAGI. Deletions cut 0 bases from V and 4 bases from J, with 15 bases between. CDR3 size: 16 residues. This CDR3 reads CASSYSRVKGGYGYTF. CDR3 coding DNA: TGTGCCAGCAGTTACTCGAGGGTAAAAGGAGGCTATGGCTACACCTTC.

This clone appeared once. V and J are TRBV6-2 or TRBV6-3 and TRBJ1-5; TRBD1 might be the D (6 bases). V was trimmed by 3 bases and J by 1 base, leaving 10 bases between them. CDR1 MNHEY and CDR2 SVGEGT come from the germline V gene. The CDR3 sequence is 15 residues long. The CDR3 is CASSYQGLSNQPQHF. CDR3 DNA sequence: TGTGCCAGCAGTTATCAGGGGTTAAGCAATCAGCCCCAGCATTTT.

The rearrangement links TRBV11-2 to TRBJ2-5, with D unresolved. The ends were cut back, 6 bases at V and 6 bases at J, with 14 bases in the middle. The CDR3 covers 13 residues. CDR1 SGHAT and CDR2 FQNNGV come from the germline V gene. The CDR3, as DNA: TGTGCCAGCAGGTCAGGAACTACGCAGACCCAGTACTTC. As protein: CASRSGTTQTQYF.

V is TRBV4-1 and J is TRBJ2-7; D not certain. Germline lookup yields CDR1 MGHRA and CDR2 YSYEKL. Trimming removed 4 bases at V and 0 bases at J, with 13 bases between. This CDR3 is 15 amino acids long. CDR3 in amino acids: CASSPLSLVSYEQYF. CDR3 in DNA: TGCGCCAGCAGCCCTTTGAGCCTGGTCTCCTACGAGCAGTACTTC.

The V call is TRBV7-2, the J call TRBJ2-3; 7 nucleotides agree with TRBD1. Germline V CDR1 and CDR2: SGHTA, FQGNSA. Losses at the gene ends were 2 bases for V and 3 bases for J; bases not matched to a gene: 2. The CDR3 runs 14 residues. The CDR3 here is CASSLSTGTDTQYF. The CDR3 DNA reads as TGTGCCAGCAGCTTATCGACAGGGACAGATACGCAGTATTTT.

The chain employs TRBV18 and TRBJ1-2; TRBD1 agrees at 12 bases. CDR1 is KGHSH, CDR2 LQKENI, per germline. This CDR3 spans 14 amino acids. Unmatched junction bases numbered 3, after V lost 6 bases and J lost 4 bases. The CDR3 DNA sequence: TGTGCCAGCTCGGGACAGGGGGCAGGCTATGGCTACACCTTC. It yields the protein CASSGQGAGYGYTF.

The genes are TRBV7-2 and TRBJ2-3; TRBD2 aligns across 9 bases. The CDR3 length is 16 residues. The trim removed 1 base at V and 4 bases at J, leaving 6 bases unmatched. Germline CDR1 is SGHTA and CDR2 is FQGNSA. As DNA, the CDR3 is TGTGCCAGCAGCTTAGGGGGCGGGAGGGCCTCAGATACGCAGTATTTT. Translated, it gives CASSLGGGRASDTQYF.

The chain couples TRBV6-2 or TRBV6-3 to TRBJ2-7; D is undetermined. With 2 bases removed from V and 0 bases from J, the gap between germline ends came to 8 bases. This CDR3 is built from 14 residues. CDR1 and CDR2 from the germline V gene are MNHEY and SVGEGT. CDR3 region: CASSYLSVSYEQYF. Here the CDR3 DNA reads TGTGCCAGCAGTTACCTTTCGGTCTCCTACGAGCAGTACTTC.

This sequence joins TRBV9 and TRBJ2-5; TRBD1 might be the D (6 bases). Trimming removed 4 bases at V and 3 bases at J, with 10 bases between. Germline-derived CDR1 and CDR2 are SGDLS and YYNGEE. This CDR3 comprises 13 residues. The DNA for the CDR3 is TGTGCCAGCAGCACGGCAGGGGAAGAGACCCAGTACTTC. Translation gives CASSTAGEETQYF.

This chain uses TRBV25-1 with TRBJ2-7, with a tentative D call TRBD2 (5 bases). Trimming pared 6 bases from V and 9 bases from J, leaving 18 bases between. This CDR3 contains 13 residues. Germline lookup yields CDR1 MGHDK and CDR2 SYGVNS. The CDR3, as DNA: TGTGCCAGCAGCCAGACCCCCGGAGGTGTGCAGTACTTC. Protein product: CASSQTPGGVQYF.

The rearrangement joins TRBV29-1 to TRBJ1-4; D gene ambiguous. Trimming removed 2 bases from V and 0 bases from J, with 7 bases in between. CDR3 length equals 14 residues. CDR1 SQVTM and CDR2 ANQGSEA come from the germline V gene. CDR3 residues: CSVESPATNEKLFF. The CDR3 DNA is TGCAGCGTTGAATCCCCCGCAACTAATGAAAAACTGTTTTTT.

In nucleotides, the CDR3 is TGTGCCAGCAGTTTTCCGCGTGGGATTACCGGGGAGCTGTTTTTT. The encoded protein is CASSFPRGITGELFF. This sequence joins TRBV6-2 or TRBV6-3 and TRBJ2-2; no definite D call. Between the trimmed V and J ends, which lost 4 bases and 5 bases, there was a span of 14 bases. This CDR3 contains 15 residues. Germline assignment: CDR1 MNHEY and CDR2 SVGEGT.

The chain has TRBV6-5 and TRBJ2-4; the D is unclear. This CDR3 has 13 residues. Looked up from germline, CDR1 is MNHEY and CDR2 is SVGAGI. The V gene lost 5 bases and the J gene lost 10 bases, with 15 bases spanning the gap. DNA of the CDR3: TGTGCCAGCAGTACCAAGACGGGTTCAATTCAGTACTTC. Translating gives CASSTKTGSIQYF.

The V call is TRBV9, the J call TRBJ2-1; no clear D gene. This CDR3 spans 15 amino acids. Germline-derived CDR1 and CDR2 are SGDLS and YYNGEE. V gave up 2 bases and J gave up 1 base, with 10 bases separating them. In DNA, the CDR3 is TGTGCCAGCAGCGTGGTCAGTAAGTCCTACAATGAGCAGTTCTTC. Protein product: CASSVVSKSYNEQFF.

The chain uses TRBV6-2 or TRBV6-3 and TRBJ2-7; maybe TRBD1 (6 bases). Germline CDR1 is MNHEY and CDR2 is SVGEGT. V was shortened by 0 bases and J by 6 bases, with 9 bases between the two germline ends. The CDR3 runs 13 residues. CDR3 residues: CASSYSQGSEQYF. Written as DNA, the CDR3 is TGTGCCAGCAGTTACTCTCAGGGGTCCGAGCAGTACTTC.

The rearrangement joins TRBV5-1 to TRBJ1-1, with a tentative D call TRBD1 (5 bases). The CDR3 runs to 14 residues. Germline values: CDR1 SGHRS, CDR2 YFSETQ. Trimming took 6 bases from V and 0 from J, leaving 12 bases between them. The CDR3 protein is CASTLQDMNTEAFF. As DNA, the CDR3 is TGCGCCAGCACCCTACAGGACATGAACACTGAAGCTTTCTTT.

This chain uses TRBV9 with TRBJ2-6; D not certain. The CDR3 sequence is 17 residues long. Germline V gene data show CDR1 as SGDLS and CDR2 as YYNGEE. The V gene lost 4 bases and the J gene lost 4 bases, with 18 bases spanning the gap. CDR3 nucleotide sequence: TGTGCCAGCAGCTTAAATCCCTGGGAATCCGGGGCCAACGTCCTGACTTTC. Residues: CASSLNPWESGANVLTF.

The CDR3 sequence is CASKELAGGAYEQYV. CDR3 bases: TGTGCCAGCAAAGAACTAGCGGGGGGGGCCTACGAGCAGTACGTC. This chain uses TRBV6-5 with TRBJ2-7; 13 bases are a match to TRBD2. The CDR3 contains 15 residues. Looked up from germline, CDR1 is MNHEY and CDR2 is SVGAGI. Trimming removed 7 bases from V and 2 bases from J; junction bases left unmatched: 5.

CDR3 protein: CASSKASKPGEQYV. The CDR3 nucleotides read TGTGCCAGTAGTAAAGCCTCAAAACCAGGCGAGCAGTACGTC. V gene TRBV19 combines with J gene TRBJ2-7; D is unresolved. Germline CDR1 LNHDA, CDR2 SQIVND (reference sequence). The CDR3 is 14 amino acids. Trimming took 4 bases from V and 6 from J, leaving 16 bases between them.

The V gene is TRBV2, the J gene TRBJ1-2; D uncertain. V lost 5 bases to trimming and J lost 0 bases, with 7 bases between them. The CDR3 has 13 residues. CDR1 is SNHLY, CDR2 FYNNEI, per germline. The CDR3: CASSTGPNYGYTF. CDR3 bases: TGTGCCAGCAGTACCGGGCCTAACTATGGCTACACCTTC.

The rearrangement uses TRBV28 and TRBJ2-7; D possibly matches TRBD1 or TRBD2 (6 bases each). CDR3 size: 13 residues. V lost 2 bases and J lost 4, with 9 bases in between. Germline lookup yields CDR1 MDHEN and CDR2 SYDVKM. The CDR3 DNA follows: TGTGCCAGCAGTTTAGGGGGGCGATACGAGCAGTACTTC. Residues: CASSLGGRYEQYF.

This chain uses TRBV19 with TRBJ1-4; D gene ambiguous. Germline CDR1 reads LNHDA; CDR2 reads SQIVND (reference sequence). Trimming stripped 10 bases from V and 4 bases from J, with 16 bases between. The CDR3 consists of 14 residues. The CDR3: CATRGRNVNEKLFF. The CDR3 nucleotides are TGTGCCACCCGAGGGCGTAATGTTAATGAAAAACTGTTTTTT.

The rearrangement uses TRBV11-2 and TRBJ2-3, with 8 positions matching TRBD2. The CDR3 extends over 15 amino acids. CDR1 and CDR2 (germline): SGHAT, FQNNGV. With V trimmed by 1 base and J by 4 bases, 4 bases remained unmatched. CDR3 coding DNA: TGTGCCAGCAGCTTAGGAGGGACTAGTCCAGATACGCAGTATTTT. It specifies CASSLGGTSPDTQYF.